The 9 T cell receptor beta chains in this list originate from one sample, sequenced in a study of identical twins. One entry per CDR3 protein results from TCRdb running MiXCR on the 5' RACE reads. The repertoire holds more than 1.5 million distinct CDR3 sequences, 32% seen once, with over 0.25% in the top ten. The sequencing input was cord blood. The receptors shown here come from a newborn girl in good health.

The V gene is TRBV29-1, the J gene TRBJ1-3; D not certain. V gave up 6 bases and J gave up 0 bases, with 9 bases separating them. The CDR3 covers 13 residues. In germline, CDR1 is SQVTM, CDR2 ANQGSEA. In nucleotides, the CDR3 is TGCAGCGTAGACGGAAACTCTGGAAACACCATATATTTT. It codes for CSVDGNSGNTIYF.

As regards this clonotype: Compared with germline, one end of the junction differs, possibly owing to a read error. The chain links TRBV6-2 or TRBV6-3 to TRBJ1-4; the match to TRBD1 covers 8 bases. Germline loops: CDR1 MNHEY, CDR2 SVGEGT. CDR3 size: 14 residues. CDR3 nucleotides: TGTGCCAGCAGTTACTGGACAGGGAATGGAAAACTGTTTTTT. Translated: CASSYWTGNGKLFF.

Only a few counts were recorded for this clonotype. CDR3 nucleotides: TGTGCCAGCAGTGAGTGGGGCCCGACAGGGGATGGCTACACCTTC. As protein: CASSEWGPTGDGYTF. This chain joins TRBV2 and TRBJ1-2, with TRBD1 matching over 8 bases. The germline CDR1 and CDR2 sequences are SNHLY and FYNNEI. CDR3 length: 15 amino acids. The junction had 9 bases not matched to a gene; V was cut back by 3 bases and J by 6 bases.

The gene calls are TRBV5-4 and TRBJ1-1; 9 bases align to TRBD1. J gave up 5 bases and V 3 bases, and 11 bases lay outside the gene matches. Germline V CDR1 and CDR2: SGHNT, YYREEE (reference sequence). CDR3 length: 16 residues. The CDR3 DNA is TGTGCCAGCAGCTCCTCGGGGGGACAGGGATTAACTGAAGCTTTCTTT. This encodes CASSSSGGQGLTEAFF.

The CDR3 region is CSVGTSVTNEQFF. In DNA form, the CDR3 reads TGCAGCGTCGGGACTAGCGTTACCAATGAGCAGTTCTTC. The chain uses TRBV29-1 and TRBJ2-1, with TRBD2 identical over 10 bases. Germline lookup yields CDR1 SQVTM and CDR2 ANQGSEA. This CDR3 has 13 residues. Trimming at V came to 6 bases and at J to 6 bases, leaving 5 bases not matched to a gene.

The rearrangement uses TRBV28 and TRBJ1-1; D perhaps matches TRBD1 (5 bases). From germline, CDR1 is MDHEN and CDR2 SYDVKM. This CDR3 has 16 residues. Trimming pared 2 bases from V and 0 bases from J, leaving 13 bases between. Written as DNA, the CDR3 is TGTGCCAGCAGTTTAACGGGTCAGGGCATGAACACTGAAGCTTTCTTT. This encodes CASSLTGQGMNTEAFF.

This clonotype has a handful of counts. DNA of the CDR3: TGCAGTGCTAGGTGGGACAGGCAAGAGACCCAGTACTTC. Translating gives CSARWDRQETQYF. The chain carries TRBV20-1 and TRBJ2-5; 8 bases fit TRBD1. CDR3 length equals 13 residues. The germline V gene encodes CDR1 DFQATT and CDR2 SNEGSKA (reference sequence). Unmatched junction bases numbered 2, after V lost 3 bases and J lost 2 bases.

This clonotype was counted many times. The V and J genes are TRBV27 and TRBJ2-1; weak D call: TRBD1 (6 bases). CDR1 is MNHEY, CDR2 SMNVEV, per germline (reference sequence). V was pared by 6 bases and J by 4 bases, with 10 bases between. CDR3 length: 13 amino acids. For the CDR3, the DNA is TGTGCCAGCAGGGGGGCTGGATACAATGAGCAGTTCTTC. Its protein is CASRGAGYNEQFF.

The chain combines TRBV7-2 with TRBJ2-1; 11 bases map to TRBD2. Germline V lookup: CDR1 SGHTA, CDR2 FQGNSA. The CDR3 has 15 residues. V shed 5 bases, J shed 9 bases, and the junction held 9 bases outside the gene matches. Here the CDR3 reads CASSPTSGASGEQFF. The CDR3 coding sequence is TGTGCCAGCAGCCCGACTAGCGGGGCCTCAGGTGAGCAGTTCTTC. The entire variable domain, with the rest obtained from reference TRBV7-2 and TRBJ2-1, is as follows: GAGVSQSPSNKVTEKGKDVELRCDPISGHTALYWYRQSLGQGLEFLIYFQGNSAPDKSGLPSDRFSAERTGGSVSTLTIQRTQQEDSAVYLCASSPTSGASGEQFFGPGTRLTVL.